Each of the 15 T cell receptor beta chains below was sequenced from the same sample in a study of OX40 agonist ivuxolimab in advanced cancers. The table came from immunoSEQ multiplex PCR; TCRdb's copy has only in-frame clones and leaves some out. This sample has approximately 82,000 clones; approximately 82% occur once, and the top ten carry 0.75% to 1%. Sequencing used CD4+ or CD8+ T cells sorted from blood, obtained in a trial of the OX40 agonist ivuxolimab. Receptor source: an adult with an advanced solid tumor such as melanoma, head and neck, liver or kidney cancer.

The table lists this clone with a count of one. The genes are TRBV6-1 and TRBJ1-5, with D hard to call. The CDR3 contains 13 residues. Germline lookup yields CDR1 MNHNS and CDR2 SASEGT. Trimming pared 6 bases from V and 4 bases from J, leaving 10 bases between. The DNA of the CDR3 is TGTGCCAGCAGGTTTGAGTGGAATCAGCCCCAGCATTTT. This translates into CASRFEWNQPQHF.

This clone was counted once. V gene TRBV20-1 combines with J gene TRBJ2-1; 9 nucleotides match TRBD2. Looked up from germline, CDR1 is DFQATT and CDR2 is SNEGSKA (reference sequence). CDR3 length equals 11 residues. V was pared by 5 bases and J by 11 bases, with 4 bases of the junction left unmatched. This chain's CDR3 is CSAPSSGKQFF. The DNA for the CDR3 is TGCAGTGCTCCCTCTAGCGGGAAGCAGTTCTTC.

V and J are TRBV6-5 and TRBJ2-7, with 7 nucleotides matching TRBD2. CDR1 MNHEY and CDR2 SVGAGI come from the germline V gene. J gave up 0 bases and V 6 bases, and 8 bases lay outside the gene matches. CDR3 length: 15 amino acids. The CDR3 DNA is TGTGCCAGCAGCCCCCGGGGGGACTACTCCTACGAGCAGTACTTC. Its translation: CASSPRGDYSYEQYF.

CDR3 sequence reads: CASSPPGNTIYF. CDR3 DNA sequence: TGTGCCAGCAGCCCCCCTGGAAACACCATATATTTT. The V and J genes are TRBV14 and TRBJ1-3; no reliable D call. Trimming left V 4 bases short and J 2 bases short, with 3 bases between. Germline CDR1 reads SGHDN; CDR2 reads FVKESK. The CDR3 contains 12 residues.

A single count supports this clone. The V gene is TRBV11-2, the J gene TRBJ1-6, with TRBD1 matching 9 bases. V dropped 5 bases and J dropped 7; count of bases not matched to a gene: 9. This CDR3 has 16 residues. The germline V gene has CDR1 SGHAT and CDR2 FQNNGV. CDR3 residues: CASSGGTGTRNSPLHF. The CDR3 DNA reads TGTGCCAGCAGCGGAGGGACAGGGACTCGGAATTCACCCCTCCACTTT.

This chain connects TRBV30 to TRBJ2-2; 9 positions agree with TRBD1. The CDR3 loop spans 17 amino acids. The junction had 18 bases not matched to a gene; V was cut back by 7 bases and J by 6 bases. Germline-derived CDR1 and CDR2 are GTSNPN and SVGIG (reference sequence). CDR3 sequence: CASRGAGQGSWAGELFF. In DNA, the CDR3 is TGTGCCTCCAGGGGGGCGGGACAGGGAAGTTGGGCCGGGGAGCTGTTTTTT.

About this clone itself: Other DNA sequences from this sample encode an identical CDR3 as well. The chain joins TRBV5-6 to TRBJ2-3; 9 bases agree with TRBD2. CDR3 length equals 15 residues. Germline V CDR1 and CDR2: SGHDT, YYEEEE. The J segment lost 0 bases and the V segment lost 4 bases, leaving 3 bases of the junction unmatched. In nucleotides, the CDR3 is TGTGCCAGCAGCGCGGGAGGGGGGAGCACAGATACGCAGTATTTT. Protein sequence: CASSAGGGSTDTQYF.

This clone has more than one count but fewer than ten. The J gene is TRBJ1-6, the V gene TRBV5-6; D is perhaps TRBD1 (6 bases). The CDR3 totals 14 residues. Deletions cut 2 bases from V and 10 bases from J, with 13 bases between. From germline, CDR1 is SGHDT and CDR2 YYEEEE. The CDR3: CASSFIRGGSPLHF. CDR3 nucleotides: TGTGCCAGCAGCTTCATCAGGGGCGGATCACCCCTCCACTTT.

The chain joins TRBV11-2 to TRBJ2-3; 14 bases line up with TRBD2. Germline values: CDR1 SGHAT, CDR2 FQNNGV. CDR3 size: 16 residues. Unmatched junction bases numbered 4, after V lost 4 bases and J lost 4 bases. CDR3 protein: CASSSRLAGGADTQYF. The CDR3 DNA is TGTGCCAGCAGCTCCCGACTAGCGGGGGGGGCAGATACGCAGTATTTT.

The chain uses TRBV10-1 and TRBJ2-7; D remains ambiguous. The CDR3 has 12 residues. Trimming removed 6 bases at V and 5 bases at J, with 11 bases between. Germline CDR1 is WNHNN and CDR2 is SYGVQD (reference sequence). The CDR3 DNA reads as TGCGCCAGCAGACGGACCGTCGACGAGCAGTACTTC. Encoded protein: CASRRTVDEQYF.

The chain has TRBV4-1 and TRBJ1-2; the match to TRBD1 covers 11 bases. The CDR3 runs 20 residues. Germline V lookup: CDR1 MGHRA, CDR2 YSYEKL. The trim removed 3 bases at V and 0 bases at J, leaving 15 bases unmatched. This CDR3 is CASSHPRDRGIVLANYGYTF. CDR3 nucleotides: TGCGCCAGCAGCCACCCCAGGGACAGGGGGATCGTTTTGGCTAACTATGGCTACACCTTC.

V is TRBV7-9 and J is TRBJ2-7, with 8 positions matching TRBD1. The CDR3 extends over 15 amino acids. V lost 1 base, J lost 6 bases, and 8 bases stayed unmatched. Germline V lookup: CDR1 SEHNR, CDR2 FQNEAQ (reference sequence). CDR3 in DNA: TGTGCCAGCAGCTTAGAAGGCAGGGGGCGAGGCGAGCAGTACTTC. It translates to CASSLEGRGRGEQYF.

V usage is TRBV30 and J usage is TRBJ2-7, with D possibly being TRBD1 (6 bases). This CDR3 comprises 15 residues. The V gene lost 1 base and the J gene lost 2 bases, with 15 bases spanning the gap. Germline V gene data show CDR1 as GTSNPN and CDR2 as SVGIG (reference sequence). CDR3 in amino acids: CAWSGGGDKAYEQYF. CDR3 DNA: TGTGCCTGGAGTGGGGGTGGGGACAAAGCCTACGAGCAGTACTTC. Supplemented by reference TRBV30 and TRBJ2-7, the full variable domain reads SQTIHQWPATLVQPVGSPLSLECTVEGTSNPNLYWYRQAAGRGLQLLFYSVGIGQISSEVPQNLSASRPQDRQFILSSKKLLLSDSGFYLCAWSGGGDKAYEQYFGPGTRLTVT.

The chain recombines TRBV29-1 with TRBJ1-2, with D tentatively TRBD1 (5 bases). Germline V gene data show CDR1 as SQVTM and CDR2 as ANQGSEA. Trimming stripped 0 bases from V and 8 bases from J, with 16 bases between. The length of the CDR3 is 14 residues. The CDR3 is CSVEDEQDTSGYTF. CDR3 in DNA: TGCAGCGTTGAAGATGAACAGGACACGTCAGGCTACACCTTC.

This clone was counted once. CDR3 in DNA: TGTGCCAGTGCACTAGGGGCTCAGAGCAATCAGCCCCAGCATTTT. Protein: CASALGAQSNQPQHF. This sequence joins TRBV19 and TRBJ1-5; tentatively, D is TRBD1 (5 bases). This CDR3 has 15 amino acids. Trimming shortened V by 8 bases and J by 1 base, and 15 bases separated the two germline ends. Germline assignment: CDR1 LNHDA and CDR2 SQIVND (reference sequence).